The source of this T cell receptor (beta chain) is a study of T-cell reconstitution after alpha-beta-depleted transplantation in children. The CDR3 consists of 15 residues. V dropped 8 bases and J dropped 1 base, with 21 bases sitting between them. Germline V lookup: CDR1 DFQATT, CDR2 SNEGSKA (reference sequence). The library targeted TCRbeta and was prepared with unique molecular identifiers. TCRdb called the PCR reads again in MiXCR, with one record for every CDR3 protein. The profile shows hundreds of thousands of distinct CDR3 sequences, roughly 16% of them singletons. This clonotype was counted once.

This rearrangement joins TRBV20-1 to TRBJ2-7, with D possibly matching TRBD1 (6 bases). The sequence came from a male patient between 2 and 15 years old who had a stem cell transplant for acute lymphoblastic leukemia, so the T cells may come from the graft donor. The material was PBMCs, mostly from graft donor cells, obtained 360 days after TCRalphabeta/CD19-depleted stem cell transplant. The CDR3 protein is CSYLKRSRGSYEQYF. CDR3 nucleotides: TGCAGTTACCTCAAGAGGAGTAGGGGGTCCTACGAGCAGTACTTC.